This T cell receptor (beta chain) was captured in a study of T cell responses to AZD1222 COVID-19 vaccine. Some clones are missing from TCRdb's copy, which holds only in-frame ones; the method was immunoSEQ multiplex PCR. The sample lists roughly 130,000 clones, over 90% seen once, with around 7% in the top ten. Unmatched junction bases numbered 6, after V lost 6 bases and J lost 4 bases. In germline, CDR1 is LGHDT, CDR2 YNNKEL (reference sequence). CDR3 length: 14 residues. This clone was seen a single time. Specimen: peripheral blood, collected on day 0 of AZD1222 vaccination. The TCR comes from an adult in good health. This rearrangement joins TRBV3-1 (or the pseudogene TRBV3-2) to TRBJ2-3, with 8 positions matching TRBD2. The CDR3 reads CASSYSGSSDTQYF. The CDR3 DNA is TGTGCCAGCAGTTACAGCGGGAGTTCAGATACGCAGTATTTT.